A single sample is the source of the 7 T cell receptor beta chains below, sequenced in a study of PD-1 blockade in classical Hodgkin lymphoma (TCRdb year 2020). The library came from the immunoSEQ multiplex PCR assay. TCRdb took this table from immuneACCESS and kept in-frame rearrangements with V and J called. Such tables lack part of the clones; where checked against another copy, unresolved V genes explain under half of the gap, and the rest is unexplained. This sample holds about 37,000 clones; just over 85% were observed only once. About 7.4% of the sample belongs to the ten largest clones. Read against the paper, the sample's time point label means: cycle 2 day 1 (C2D1) of nivolumab. Every trial patient had relapsed after autologous stem cell transplantation, and cohorts A, B and C differed in prior brentuximab vedotin exposure. Here the sequenced sample was peripheral blood mononuclear cells (PBMCs), taken before the second cycle of nivolumab. Receptor source: a human donor with classical Hodgkin lymphoma.

The chain is built from TRBV4-1 and TRBJ2-5; 9 bases agree with TRBD2. Germline V gene sequence: CDR1 MGHRA, CDR2 YSYEKL. J gave up 5 bases and V 2 bases, and 9 bases lay outside the gene matches. The CDR3 spans 16 residues. The CDR3 bases are TGCGCCAGCAGCCAACCGTTCAGCGGGAGGTGGGAGACCCAGTACTTC. Its protein is CASSQPFSGRWETQYF.

The rearrangement joins TRBV5-4 to TRBJ2-7; D remains ambiguous. The CDR3 extends over 15 amino acids. CDR1 and CDR2 from the germline V gene are SGHNT and YYREEE (reference sequence). Trimming cost V 0 bases and J 3 bases, with 13 bases left between them. The CDR3 loop reads CASSLALDPLYEQYF. The CDR3 nucleotides read TGTGCCAGCAGCTTGGCCCTAGACCCACTCTACGAGCAGTACTTC.

The gene calls are TRBV6-5 and TRBJ1-4; D is unclear. Germline V CDR1 and CDR2: MNHEY, SVGAGI. The V gene lost 4 bases and the J gene lost 0 bases, with 9 bases spanning the gap. This CDR3 spans 15 amino acids. The CDR3 sequence: CASSLSWTTNEKLFF. The DNA for the CDR3 is TGTGCCAGCAGTTTATCGTGGACAACTAATGAAAAACTGTTTTTT.

The rearrangement joins TRBV28 to TRBJ2-3, with 11 bases lining up with TRBD2. The CDR3 has 16 residues. Losses at the gene ends were 4 bases for V and 2 bases for J; bases not matched to a gene: 5. Germline V CDR1 and CDR2: MDHEN, SYDVKM. The CDR3: CASSSLAGGTTDTQYF. DNA for the CDR3: TGTGCCAGCAGTTCTCTAGCGGGAGGCACCACAGATACGCAGTATTTT.

The CDR3 DNA sequence: TGTGCCAGCAGCTCAGGACAGGGACCTATAAACACCGGGGAGCTGTTTTTT. Protein: CASSSGQGPINTGELFF. This chain links TRBV5-8 with TRBJ2-2; 8 bases map to TRBD1. The trim removed 3 bases at V and 2 bases at J, leaving 9 bases unmatched. This CDR3 has 17 amino acids. Germline V gene sequence: CDR1 SGHTS, CDR2 YDEGEE.

Judged by abundance, this clone is medium-sized. Additional DNA sequences in this sample encode the identical CDR3. This sequence joins TRBV19 and TRBJ2-1; unclear D gene. The CDR3 spans 12 residues. Germline values: CDR1 LNHDA, CDR2 SQIVND (reference sequence). V gave up 5 bases and J gave up 1 base, with 3 bases separating them. In DNA, the CDR3 is TGTGCCAGTAGTCCATCCTACAATGAGCAGTTCTTC. Its translation is CASSPSYNEQFF.

The CDR3 DNA is TGCGCCAGCAGCTCCACGGCTGGGGCCAACGTCCTGACTTTC. Amino acid sequence: CASSSTAGANVLTF. This sequence joins TRBV5-1 and TRBJ2-6; no definite D call. The CDR3 has 14 residues. The V gene lost 3 bases and the J gene lost 2 bases, with 6 bases spanning the gap. The germline V gene has CDR1 SGHRS and CDR2 YFSETQ.